The clone carrying this T cell receptor (beta chain) was observed a few times. No antigen is known for it. A read error may account for a junction end that differs from germline. CDR3 size: 15 residues. Germline V gene sequence: CDR1 SGHTA, CDR2 FQGNSA. Reverse transcription of extracted RNA yielded cDNA, which provided the sequencing template. The method was immunoSEQ multiplex PCR; TCRdb's version includes in-frame clones alone and lacks a portion of them. The table includes approximately 210,000 clones, 66% detected once. This entry belongs to a study of CD8+ T cells in alopecia areata. Whole-study results and caveats: Numerous clones, expanded in lesions, remained in scalp and blood during tofacitinib.

As for treatment: oral pan-JAK inhibitor, 5-10 mg twice daily. The source of this sequence is a human donor with alopecia areata. The V call is TRBV7-2, the J call TRBJ2-7, with 8 positions matching TRBD2. The sequences come from CD4+ T cells sorted from blood, collected between weeks 44 and 45, from a patient treated with tofacitinib. CDR3 loop: CASSVAGSLVYEQYF. The CDR3 region has the DNA TGTGCCAGCAGCGTAGCGGGGAGTTTGGTCTACGAGCAGTACTTC.